These T cell receptor beta chains were read from a single sample in a study of T cell repertoires in ileal Crohn's disease. The protocol was immunoSEQ multiplex PCR, while the TCRdb copy is restricted to in-frame clones and leaves out a portion. The sample holds about 5,200 clones, 75% to 85% seen once. Sequencing was carried out using ileal tissue. These receptors were obtained from an adult with Crohn's disease. Both conserved end residues are part of each CDR3. The order of the fields is J gene, V gene, clone size, D gene, CDR3 protein, CDR3 DNA. D genes are given only for firm matches. The size field is filled for only some rows; it gives once, few, many or a size class.

>TRBJ2-5|TRBV7-2|few|TRBD2
CASSFRGGGLQETQYF
TGTGCCAGCAGCTTCCGTGGCGGGGGGCTCCAAGAGACCCAGTACTTC
>TRBJ2-1|TRBV23-1|-|-
CASSQLLLKDKPRGTEQFF
TGCGCCAGCAGTCAATTGTTATTGAAGGACAAGCCCAGGGGAACTGAGCAGTTCTTC
>TRBJ2-1|TRBV7-9|once|-
CASSPRLGRNNEQFF
TGTGCCAGCAGCCCCCGGTTAGGGAGGAACAATGAGCAGTTCTTC
>TRBJ1-3|TRBV9|few|TRBD1
CASSLTGQGNTIYF
TGTGCCAGCAGCCTGACAGGGCAAGGAAACACCATATATTTT
>TRBJ1-6|TRBV4-1|-|-
CASSRSDGYRANSPLHF
TGCGCCAGCAGCCGCTCCGATGGATACAGGGCGAATTCACCCCTCCACTTT
>TRBJ1-4|TRBV7-9|-|-
CASSSRSPSGEKLFF
TGTGCCAGCAGCTCAAGAAGCCCCTCGGGTGAAAAACTGTTTTTT
>TRBJ2-2|TRBV19|few|-
CASNHRSSFRTGELFF
TGTGCCAGTAACCACAGGTCCAGCTTTCGCACCGGGGAGCTGTTTTTT
>TRBJ1-1|TRBV15|-|-
CATSSNTVEAFF
TGTGCCACCAGCTCCAACACCGTTGAAGCTTTCTTT
>TRBJ2-1|TRBV9|-|TRBD2
CASGPGGHEQFF
TGTGCCAGCGGACCGGGAGGACATGAGCAGTTCTTC
>TRBJ2-2|TRBV5-1|-|TRBD1
CASSVPGQGAPGELFF
TGCGCCAGCAGCGTACCGGGACAGGGGGCCCCCGGGGAGCTGTTTTTT
>TRBJ2-1|TRBV18|few|TRBD1
CASSPGTVRRLYNEQFF
TGTGCCAGCTCACCCGGGACAGTGCGAAGGTTGTACAATGAGCAGTTCTTC
>TRBJ1-3|TRBV5-1|-|-
CASSLDTGSGNTIYF
TGCGCCAGCAGCTTGGACACGGGCTCTGGAAACACCATATATTTT
>TRBJ2-7|TRBV5-1|-|-
CASSLVVSSYEQYF
TGCGCCAGCAGCTTGGTGGTGAGCTCCTACGAGCAGTACTTC
>TRBJ2-2|TRBV7-9|-|TRBD2
CASSLRGGEQGTGELFF
TGTGCCAGCAGCTTACGGGGAGGGGAACAAGGAACCGGGGAGCTGTTTTTT
>TRBJ2-2|TRBV5-4|-|-
CASSLGQRAGELFF
TGTGCCAGCAGCTTGGGGCAGAGGGCCGGGGAGCTGTTTTTT
>TRBJ2-5|TRBV7-8|-|-
CASSAGPQETQYF
TGTGCCAGCAGCGCGGGACCACAAGAGACCCAGTACTTC
>TRBJ2-2|TRBV5-1|-|-
CASKASGYTGELFF
TGCGCCAGCAAGGCGAGCGGATACACCGGGGAGCTGTTTTTT